This T cell receptor (beta chain) was profiled in a study of neurological immune-mediated disorders. TCRdb reanalysed the 5' RACE reads using MiXCR and keeps one entry per CDR3 protein. The top ten hold around 3.7% of the sample, which has tens of thousands of distinct CDR3 sequences, almost 3.5% seen once. This clonotype appeared many times. The CDR3 covers 14 residues. CDR1 and CDR2 (germline): ENHRY, SYGVKD. V was clipped by 0 bases and J by 0 bases, with 4 bases between them. The specimen was PBMCs. This sequence was found in a middle-aged man with multiple sclerosis. The chain carries TRBV10-3 and TRBJ2-3; D is uncertain. CDR3 in DNA: TGTGCCATCAGTGAGTCAACTAGCACAGATACGCAGTATTTT. This sequence encodes CAISESTSTDTQYF.